The clone carrying this T cell receptor beta chain was observed a few times. Its antigen is currently unknown. These data belong to a study of response to subunit inactivated influenza vaccine. Study results and caveats: New T cells are recruited in small numbers by each seasonal influenza vaccination, according to the authors' suggestion.

From the RT-PCR reads, TCRdb called clonotypes with MiXCR, one entry per CDR3 protein. The data show approximately 700,000 distinct CDR3 sequences, approximately 14% seen once. CDR1 and CDR2 (germline): SGHNT, YENEEA. Losses at the gene ends were 3 bases for V and 5 bases for J; bases not matched to a gene: 4. This CDR3 region has 15 residues. V is TRBV11-3 and J is TRBJ2-1, with 10 positions matching TRBD1. This clonotype was sampled from a man over 45 who received an inactivated influenza vaccine. This specimen consisted of PBMCs from blood, obtained 14 days before vaccination. DNA for the CDR3: TGTGCCAGCAGCTTTAGCGGGACAGGGGACAATGAGCAGTTCTTC. Translation: CASSFSGTGDNEQFF.